Shown below are 14 T cell receptor beta chains from a single sample sequenced in a study of OX40 agonist ivuxolimab in advanced cancers. TCRdb's table, derived via immunoSEQ multiplex PCR, lists solely in-frame clones and lacks some. The sample has 100,000 or so clones; just over 90% are singletons. This material consisted of CD4+ or CD8+ T cells sorted from blood, taken in a trial of the OX40 agonist ivuxolimab. The origin of the receptors is an adult with an advanced solid tumor such as melanoma, head and neck, liver or kidney cancer.

This chain connects TRBV18 to TRBJ2-3, with TRBD2 identical over 8 bases. This CDR3 contains 15 residues. Germline CDR1 and CDR2: KGHSH and LQKENI. After removal of 3 bases from V and 1 base from J, the junction contained 3 bases not matched to a gene. In DNA form, the CDR3 reads TGTGCCAGCTCACCCGGGACTAGGGGCACAGATACGCAGTATTTT. This codes for CASSPGTRGTDTQYF.

The chain uses TRBV7-8 and TRBJ2-5; 9 bases agree with TRBD1. CDR3 length: 16 amino acids. CDR1 is SGHVS and CDR2 is FQNEAQ in the germline V gene. J lost 5 bases, V lost 5 bases, and 12 bases had no gene match. This CDR3 reads CASSRYRDRVGETQYF. As DNA, the CDR3 is TGTGCCAGCAGCAGATACCGGGACAGGGTCGGTGAGACCCAGTACTTC.

The V and J genes are TRBV28 and TRBJ1-2, with D possibly being TRBD1 (6 bases). CDR3 size: 13 residues. CDR1 and CDR2 from the germline V gene are MDHEN and SYDVKM. With 6 bases removed from V and 2 bases from J, the gap between germline ends came to 10 bases. The CDR3, as DNA: TGTGCCAGCAGCACCGGGACAAACTATGGCTACACCTTC. Protein sequence: CASSTGTNYGYTF.

J is TRBJ1-5 and V is TRBV2; 7 bases are shared with TRBD1. CDR3 size: 15 residues. Germline V gene data show CDR1 as SNHLY and CDR2 as FYNNEI. V shed 5 bases and J 0 bases; nucleotides not matched to a gene: 4. Written as DNA, the CDR3 is TGTGCCAGCAGTAAAGGGACAGATAGCAATCAGCCCCAGCATTTT. This gives the protein CASSKGTDSNQPQHF.

The V gene is TRBV7-2, the J gene TRBJ2-7, with 7 bases identical to TRBD1. Trimming took 0 bases from V and 2 from J; bases not matched to a gene: 4. This CDR3 contains 15 residues. From germline, CDR1 is SGHTA and CDR2 FQGNSA. The CDR3 DNA reads TGTGCCAGCAGCTTAGCCTTTGACAGGGCCTACGAGCAGTACTTC. Protein product: CASSLAFDRAYEQYF.

In this sample, this clone turned up a few times. The V gene is TRBV9, the J gene TRBJ2-7; TRBD1 might be the D (6 bases). This CDR3 comprises 13 residues. CDR1 and CDR2 from the germline V gene are SGDLS and YYNGEE. Trimming took off 4 bases at V and 5 bases at J, with 13 bases between the two ends. In nucleotides, the CDR3 is TGTGCCAGCAGCCCCCGCCCAGGGGACGAGCAGTACTTC. Protein sequence: CASSPRPGDEQYF. The entire variable domain, with the rest obtained from reference TRBV9 and TRBJ2-7, is as follows: DSGVTQTPKHLITATGQRVTLRCSPRSGDLSVYWYQQSLDQGLQFLIQYYNGEERAKGNILERFSAQQFPDLHSELNLSSLELGDSALYFCASSPRPGDEQYFGPGTRLTVT.

The chain uses TRBV9 and TRBJ1-1; D uncertain. Trimming shortened V by 2 bases and J by 0 bases, and 8 bases separated the two germline ends. The CDR3 runs to 14 residues. CDR1 and CDR2 (germline): SGDLS, YYNGEE. CDR3 region: CASSVGSLNTEAFF. The CDR3 DNA reads TGTGCCAGCAGCGTCGGGTCCCTGAACACTGAAGCTTTCTTT.

The chain couples TRBV5-4 to TRBJ2-5; D gene unclear. Germline CDR1 and CDR2: SGHNT and YYREEE (reference sequence). The CDR3 contains 14 residues. V lost 1 base and J lost 5, with 12 bases in between. The CDR3 DNA sequence: TGTGCCAGCAGCTTGCCCAACCAAGCGGAGACCCAGTACTTC. Amino acids: CASSLPNQAETQYF.

The chain links TRBV9 to TRBJ1-1; D unclear. Germline-derived CDR1 and CDR2 are SGDLS and YYNGEE. The CDR3 loop spans 19 amino acids. V lost 0 bases and J 3 bases, leaving 24 bases between the germline ends. The CDR3, as DNA: TGTGCCAGCAGCGTAGAAGAAACCCTCGGACCGACAACTGACACTGAAGCTTTCTTT. Translation gives CASSVEETLGPTTDTEAFF.

V is TRBV5-1 and J is TRBJ1-6; 7 bases are shared with TRBD1. The CDR3 runs 15 residues. V lost 4 bases to trimming and J lost 4 bases; unmatched junction nucleotides: 5. Germline V lookup: CDR1 SGHRS, CDR2 YFSETQ. The CDR3 bases are TGCGCCAGCAGCGCCGAGGGGGCATATAATTCACCCCTCCACTTT. Translation gives CASSAEGAYNSPLHF.

Details on this clone: One end of the junction fails to match germline, which may point to a read error. V gene TRBV20-1 combines with J gene TRBJ1-2, with D unresolved. Germline V gene lookup returns CDR1 DFQATT and CDR2 SNEGSKA (reference sequence). CDR3 length equals 8 residues. The CDR3 spells CSAGSSSF. The DNA of the CDR3 is TGCAGTGCTGGCTCGAGCTCCTTC.

V gene TRBV6-6 combines with J gene TRBJ2-7; 12 bases are a match to TRBD2. With 6 bases clipped from V and 3 bases from J, the junction kept 3 bases outside the gene matches. Germline-derived CDR1 and CDR2 are MNHNY and SVGAGI (reference sequence). The CDR3 sequence is 14 residues long. The CDR3 reads CASRPTSGSYEQYF. In DNA, the CDR3 is TGTGCCAGCAGACCGACTAGCGGGAGCTACGAGCAGTACTTC.

This clone was seen only once. The J gene is TRBJ2-1, the V gene TRBV5-1, with D maybe TRBD1 (7 bases). V was cut by 0 bases and J by 8 bases, with 12 bases left in between. The CDR3 spans 14 residues. Germline assignment: CDR1 SGHRS and CDR2 YFSETQ. The CDR3 reads CASSLGQGGHEQFF. CDR3 coding DNA: TGCGCCAGCAGCTTGGGACAGGGAGGCCATGAGCAGTTCTTC.

This clone was seen a single time. V gene TRBV2 combines with J gene TRBJ1-2; the D is unclear. V was clipped by 2 bases and J by 4 bases, with 8 bases between them. The germline gives CDR1 SNHLY, CDR2 FYNNEI. The CDR3 is 13 residues long. The CDR3 loop is CASSEQGSYGYTF. The CDR3 DNA is TGTGCCAGCAGTGAACAAGGAAGCTATGGCTACACCTTC.